The 13 T cell receptor beta chains given below trace back to one sample, sequenced in a study of cytotoxic CD8 clonotypes in ibrutinib-treated CLL. The data were produced by immunoSEQ multiplex PCR, yet TCRdb's version contains in-frame clones alone and is incomplete. The table has tens of thousands of clones, roughly two thirds seen once. The specimen was PBMCs, collected at disease progression, from a patient treated with ibrutinib. Receptors were obtained from a human donor with chronic lymphocytic leukemia.

This chain connects TRBV6-6 to TRBJ1-5; no definite D call. Germline CDR1 reads MNHNY; CDR2 reads SVGAGI (reference sequence). V shed 7 bases and J shed 2 bases, with 12 bases lying between them. The CDR3 has 14 amino acids. The CDR3 loop is CASKGEGGNQPQHF. CDR3 coding DNA: TGTGCCAGCAAGGGAGAAGGTGGCAATCAGCCCCAGCATTTT.

V gene TRBV9 combines with J gene TRBJ2-3; D is ambiguous. The length of the CDR3 is 13 residues. Germline V CDR1 and CDR2: SGDLS, YYNGEE. V was shortened by 4 bases and J by 2 bases, with 8 bases between the two germline ends. The CDR3 is CASSPPFTDTQYF. The CDR3 DNA is TGTGCCAGCAGCCCTCCCTTCACAGATACGCAGTATTTT.

The rearrangement links TRBV7-3 to TRBJ1-6; the D gene is possibly TRBD1 (5 bases). The germline V and J ends were trimmed by 5 bases and 7 bases, with 15 bases remaining between them. This CDR3 spans 15 amino acids. Germline assignment: CDR1 SGHTA and CDR2 FQGTGA. The CDR3 protein is CASSTDSFQNSPLHF. DNA of the CDR3: TGTGCCAGCAGCACAGACAGCTTTCAGAATTCACCCCTCCACTTT.

This clone has a handful of counts. The rearrangement joins TRBV2 to TRBJ1-6; D not resolved. This CDR3 region has 14 residues. Trimming left V 6 bases short and J 5 bases short, with 11 bases between. Germline values: CDR1 SNHLY, CDR2 FYNNEI. The DNA for the CDR3 is TGTGCCAGCAGACCGGTTTGGGATAATTCACCCCTCCACTTT. Translation: CASRPVWDNSPLHF.

This rearrangement joins TRBV7-7 to TRBJ2-2; 7 bases fit TRBD2. The CDR3 totals 15 residues. V gave up 4 bases and J gave up 1 base; unmatched junction bases: 3. Germline V CDR1 and CDR2: SSHAT, FNYEAQ (reference sequence). The CDR3 DNA reads as TGTGCCAGCAGCTCTCAGCGGGGGAACACCGGGGAGCTGTTTTTT. Translating gives CASSSQRGNTGELFF. The entire variable domain, with the rest obtained from reference TRBV7-7 and TRBJ2-2, is as follows: GAGVSQSPRYKVTKRGQDVTLRCDPISSHATLYWYQQALGQGPEFLTYFNYEAQPDKSGLPSDRFSAERPEGSISTLTIQRTEQRDSAMYRCASSSQRGNTGELFFGEGSRLTVL.

The genes are TRBV5-5 and TRBJ1-1; possibly TRBD1 for D (5 bases). CDR3 length: 16 amino acids. Germline CDR1 reads SGHKS; CDR2 reads YYEKEE (reference sequence). V shed 3 bases and J shed 2 bases, with 17 bases lying between them. Here the CDR3 reads CASSSWPDGGNTEAFF. DNA of the CDR3: TGTGCCAGCAGCTCCTGGCCAGACGGGGGTAACACTGAAGCTTTCTTT.

The rearrangement joins TRBV5-4 to TRBJ2-1; TRBD2 is a possible D gene (6 bases). The CDR3 is 12 amino acids. Germline V CDR1 and CDR2: SGHNT, YYREEE (reference sequence). The V and J ends lost 1 base and 10 bases respectively, with 9 bases between them. DNA of the CDR3: TGTGCCAGCAGCTTGTTGGGGGGAGAGCAGTTCTTC. Its protein product is CASSLLGGEQFF.

The chain employs TRBV10-3 and TRBJ2-7; 9 bases match TRBD1. V shed 5 bases and J 5 bases; nucleotides not matched to a gene: 7. The germline V gene encodes CDR1 ENHRY and CDR2 SYGVKD. CDR3 length equals 14 residues. CDR3 region: CAISPGTGSHEQYF. In nucleotides, the CDR3 is TGTGCCATCAGTCCCGGGACAGGGTCCCACGAGCAGTACTTC.

V and J are TRBV28 and TRBJ1-6; D possibly corresponds to TRBD1 (5 bases). The ends were cut back, 6 bases at V and 5 bases at J, with 14 bases in the middle. The CDR3 totals 15 residues. The germline gives CDR1 MDHEN, CDR2 SYDVKM. The CDR3 nucleotides are TGTGCCAGCAGGATGGGGGGAACGGATAATTCACCCCTCCACTTT. Protein sequence: CASRMGGTDNSPLHF.

This chain joins TRBV9 and TRBJ2-1; TRBD2 matches at 7 bases. The J segment lost 2 bases and the V segment lost 3 bases, leaving 8 bases of the junction unmatched. Germline V lookup: CDR1 SGDLS, CDR2 YYNGEE. This CDR3 comprises 16 residues. The CDR3 region is CASSAPWGGTYNEQFF. Here the CDR3 DNA reads TGTGCCAGCAGCGCACCGTGGGGGGGGACCTACAATGAGCAGTTCTTC.

The V call is TRBV7-8, the J call TRBJ1-1; 7 bases are a match to TRBD1. CDR1 is SGHVS and CDR2 is FQNEAQ in the germline V gene. This CDR3 is 14 amino acids long. V dropped 1 base and J dropped 6; count of bases not matched to a gene: 5. This CDR3 is CASSLVGQLPEAFF. CDR3 nucleotides: TGTGCCAGCAGCTTAGTGGGACAGCTCCCTGAAGCTTTCTTT.

The rearrangement links TRBV6-5 to TRBJ1-2; D unclear. Germline CDR1 is MNHEY and CDR2 is SVGAGI. CDR3 length: 13 residues. V was shortened by 6 bases and J by 0 bases, with 8 bases between the two germline ends. The CDR3 loop is CASSLSPNYGYTF. The CDR3 DNA follows: TGTGCCAGCAGCCTAAGCCCTAACTATGGCTACACCTTC.

The rearrangement links TRBV5-1 to TRBJ1-4; TRBD1 is a possible D gene (5 bases). There are 14 residues in the CDR3. Germline values: CDR1 SGHRS, CDR2 YFSETQ. The V and J ends lost 6 bases and 6 bases respectively, with 15 bases between them. CDR3 nucleotides: TGCGCCAGCACCTTCAGGGACCGAGATGAAAAACTGTTTTTT. Translation gives CASTFRDRDEKLFF. The entire variable domain, with the rest obtained from reference TRBV5-1 and TRBJ1-4, is as follows: KAGVTQTPRYLIKTRGQQVTLSCSPISGHRSVSWYQQTPGQGLQFLFEYFSETQRNKGNFPGRFSGRQFSNSRSEMNVSTLELGDSALYLCASTFRDRDEKLFFGSGTQLSVL.